This T cell receptor (beta chain) stems from a study of cytomegalovirus exposure and HLA in healthy donors. Study results and limitations: In an earlier analysis, productive rearrangement rates for most beta V segments clustered near 87% or 30%. Specificity for CMV antigens was confirmed in vitro for a few of the CMV-associated chains. TCR beta chains numbering more than 150 were designated cytomegalovirus-associated.

PCR primers comprised 60 Vbeta and 13 Jbeta primers. Sequencing was performed with immunoSEQ multiplex PCR; in TCRdb, only in-frame clones are kept and a portion is missing. Counted here are approximately 120,000 clones, approximately 80% occurring once; the ten biggest clones make up about 1.8%. On this clone itself: Its antigen is as yet unknown. One end of the junction does not line up with germline, which may come from a read error.

Sequencing was carried out using PBMCs. This TCR was recovered from a man aged 18 to 35 in good health and CMV-seronegative.

DNA of the CDR3: TGTTCCAGCAGCTACCCAAGGCAAGGAGCCATTGAGTATGGCTACACCTTC. Its translation: CSSSYPRQGAIEYGYTF. The chain links TRBV7-9 to TRBJ1-2; D is undetermined. The CDR3 runs to 17 residues. Germline V gene sequence: CDR1 SEHNR, CDR2 FQNEAQ (reference sequence).